These 8 T cell receptor beta chains were sequenced from one sample in a study of T cells after posttransplantation cyclophosphamide. Data came from immunoSEQ multiplex PCR; TCRdb stores just in-frame clones and leaves some out. The sample gives around 18,000 clones, 70% to 90% of which show up once; more than 8.5% is in the top ten. What was sequenced was memory CD4+ T cells sorted from blood. These receptors were taken from a man aged 25 to 40 in good health and a related stem cell transplant donor.

V and J are TRBV19 and TRBJ2-7; 11 bases align to TRBD1. This CDR3 spans 16 amino acids. Unmatched junction bases numbered 11, after V lost 5 bases and J lost 5 bases. Germline CDR1 LNHDA, CDR2 SQIVND (reference sequence). CDR3 coding DNA: TGTGCCAGTAGTGGCTACCGGGACAGGGGGAAAGACGAGCAGTACTTC. Translation gives CASSGYRDRGKDEQYF.

This clone was recorded a few times. The genes are TRBV27 and TRBJ1-2; tentative D call: TRBD1 (6 bases). This CDR3 region has 14 residues. V gave up 6 bases and J gave up 4 bases, with 15 bases separating them. Germline V gene sequence: CDR1 MNHEY, CDR2 SMNVEV (reference sequence). The CDR3 protein is CASSDPGQLYGYTF. Written as DNA, the CDR3 is TGTGCCAGCAGCGACCCTGGACAGCTCTATGGCTACACCTTC.

The J gene is TRBJ1-1, the V gene TRBV6-5; no firm D call. The CDR3 runs to 14 residues. Germline lookup yields CDR1 MNHEY and CDR2 SVGAGI. V was clipped by 6 bases and J by 1 base, with 12 bases between them. Written as DNA, the CDR3 is TGTGCCAGCAGGACCTTGGCGGGGAACACTGAAGCTTTCTTT. Translating gives CASRTLAGNTEAFF.

The V gene is TRBV14, the J gene TRBJ2-1; maybe TRBD1 (5 bases). Germline lookup yields CDR1 SGHDN and CDR2 FVKESK. The CDR3 is made up of 13 amino acids. V lost 1 base to trimming and J lost 8 bases, with 9 bases between them. The CDR3 is CASSQVRAHEQFF. The CDR3 region has the DNA TGTGCCAGCAGCCAAGTCAGGGCCCATGAGCAGTTCTTC.

The chain links TRBV15 to TRBJ1-5, with D hard to call. Germline CDR1 LNHNV, CDR2 YYDKDF (reference sequence). The CDR3 is 14 amino acids. V lost 8 bases to trimming and J lost 0 bases, with 11 bases between them. The CDR3 reads CATGRRDSNQPQHF. The CDR3, as DNA: TGTGCCACCGGGCGGCGGGATAGCAATCAGCCCCAGCATTTT. Supplemented by reference TRBV15 and TRBJ1-5, the full variable domain reads DAMVIQNPRYQVTQFGKPVTLSCSQTLNHNVMYWYQQKSSQAPKLLFHYYDKDFNNEADTPDNFQSRRPNTSFCFLDIRSPGLGDTAMYLCATGRRDSNQPQHFGDGTRLSIL.

The chain recombines TRBV7-2 with TRBJ2-1, with D tentatively TRBD2 (6 bases). Trimming pared 5 bases from V and 5 bases from J, leaving 16 bases between. The V gene's germline CDR1 is SGHTA and CDR2 FQGNSA. The CDR3 is 15 amino acids. The DNA of the CDR3 is TGTGCCAGCAGCCATGGGCTAGCGTTCAACAATGAGCAGTTCTTC. Its translation is CASSHGLAFNNEQFF.

This chain joins TRBV12-5 and TRBJ1-5; TRBD1 is a possible D gene (5 bases). The CDR3 is 17 residues long. Deletions cut 0 bases from V and 5 bases from J, with 17 bases between. CDR1 and CDR2 from the germline V gene are LGHNT and FRNRAP. CDR3 DNA: TGTGCTAGTGGTTTGGTATTTCTCCCCCAGGGTGATCAGCCCCAGCATTTT. It is translated as CASGLVFLPQGDQPQHF.

Only one count was recorded for this clone. This chain connects TRBV20-1 to TRBJ1-1; D may be TRBD1 (6 bases). V lost 0 bases and J 7 bases, leaving 6 bases between the germline ends. This CDR3 has 11 residues. CDR1 is DFQATT, CDR2 SNEGSKA, per germline (reference sequence). The CDR3 region has the DNA TGCAGTGCTAGAGAGGACAGTGAAGCTTTCTTT. It codes for CSAREDSEAFF.